This TCR beta chain was recovered during a study of multiple sclerosis patients with progressive multifocal leukoencephalopathy. Time point here: time of PML onset. The assay was run at survey level. Clones were sequenced by immunoSEQ multiplex PCR, and TCRdb holds only the in-frame ones, with some missing. Among approximately 31,000 clones listed, roughly 87% were seen once. The material sequenced was PBMCs, taken from a patient treated with natalizumab. The sequence was obtained from a human donor with progressive multifocal leukoencephalopathy.

CDR3 in amino acids: CASRIPGPYNEQFF. The CDR3 nucleotides read TGCGCCAGCAGAATCCCGGGACCTTATAATGAGCAGTTCTTC. J is TRBJ2-1 and V is TRBV5-1, with D perhaps being TRBD1 or TRBD2 (5 bases each). The V end lost 5 bases, the J end lost 7 bases, and 16 bases lay between the germline ends. The CDR3 has 14 residues. The germline V gene has CDR1 SGHRS and CDR2 YFSETQ.